This T cell receptor (beta chain) was recovered during a study of blood T cell repertoires in COVID-19. Looking at the study overall: COVID-19 samples collected from the United States, Italy and Spain covered acute and convalescent phases. T cells, B-cell-depleted T cells, or PBMCs provided the cDNA or gDNA that served as material.

Germline loops: CDR1 SGHAT, CDR2 FQNNGV. The CDR3 has 16 amino acids. J lost 7 bases, V lost 0 bases, and 9 bases had no gene match. The method was immunoSEQ multiplex PCR; TCRdb's version includes in-frame clones alone and lacks a portion of them. This sample has 65,000 to 85,000 clones, with 91% found just once. Sequencing was performed on peripheral blood. The chain is built from TRBV11-2 and TRBJ1-2, with 9 nucleotides matching TRBD1. The receptor comes from a human donor in a cohort sampled during active COVID-19. In DNA form, the CDR3 reads TGTGCCAGCAGCTTAGATCCATGGGGACAGGGCCGTGGCTACACCTTC. It translates to CASSLDPWGQGRGYTF.